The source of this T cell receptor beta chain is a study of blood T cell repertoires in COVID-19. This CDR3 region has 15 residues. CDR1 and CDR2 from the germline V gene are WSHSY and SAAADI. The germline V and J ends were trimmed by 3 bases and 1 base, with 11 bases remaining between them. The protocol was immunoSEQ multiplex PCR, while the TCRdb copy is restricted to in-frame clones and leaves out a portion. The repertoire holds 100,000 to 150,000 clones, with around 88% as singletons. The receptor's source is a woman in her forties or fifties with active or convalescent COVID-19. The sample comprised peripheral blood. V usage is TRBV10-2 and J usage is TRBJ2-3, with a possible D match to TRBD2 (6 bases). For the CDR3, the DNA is TGCGCCAGCAGTGAAAACGGGAGAGGCACAGATACGCAGTATTTT. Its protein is CASSENGRGTDTQYF.